This TCR beta chain emerged from a study of blood T cells in healthy people across ages. Whole-study results and caveats: Conclusively comparing naive with antigen-experienced cells was impossible with unsorted PBMCs. While age rose, TCR beta diversity per million T cells dropped in a roughly linear way.

This clonotype came up a few times. Its target is unknown. A J-beta primer mix and a sample-barcoded 5' primer were used in a second PCR of roughly 7 to 12 cycles. The authors tagged each cDNA molecule using a template-switch adaptor with 12 random nucleotides. From each sample, at least 3 million paired-end reads containing CDR3 were obtained. TCRdb reprocessed the 5' RACE reads with MiXCR, giving one entry per CDR3 protein. The sample shows just over 800,000 distinct CDR3 sequences, around two thirds of them seen only once. The source material was blood. The sequence was collected from a man in his thirties or forties in good health.

CDR3 nucleotides: TGTGCCAGCGGCACTCCGGGCCGCCCGGATACGCAGTATTTT. Protein sequence: CASGTPGRPDTQYF. The J gene is TRBJ2-3, the V gene TRBV27; D ambiguous. Trimming left V 8 bases short and J 6 bases short, with 18 bases between. CDR3 size: 14 residues. Germline CDR1 MNHEY, CDR2 SMNVEV (reference sequence).